The 19 T cell receptor beta chains listed next were all sequenced from one sample in a study of OX40 agonist ivuxolimab in advanced cancers. The protocol used for the library was the immunoSEQ multiplex PCR assay. Here the immuneACCESS table is served through TCRdb, limited to in-frame sequences with V and J called. Missing clones are a known gap in these copies; in checked studies unresolved V genes cover under half, and the rest lacks a known reason. The sample table lists about 30,000 clones, 70% to 90% of them with a count of one. In total, the top ten clones hold more than 25% of the sample. Material: CD4+ or CD8+ T cells sorted from blood, obtained in a trial of the OX40 agonist ivuxolimab. The receptor set was obtained from an adult with an advanced solid tumor such as melanoma, head and neck, liver or kidney cancer.

V usage is TRBV28 and J usage is TRBJ2-2; 7 bases align to TRBD1. Germline assignment: CDR1 MDHEN and CDR2 SYDVKM. The CDR3 totals 19 residues. V dropped 5 bases and J dropped 2; count of bases not matched to a gene: 17. The CDR3 loop is CASSDYGIRQGSNTGELFF. CDR3 DNA: TGTGCCAGCAGTGATTACGGAATCCGACAGGGATCCAACACCGGGGAGCTGTTTTTT.

The genes are TRBV2 and TRBJ1-5, with D perhaps TRBD1 (6 bases). CDR1 SNHLY and CDR2 FYNNEI come from the germline V gene. The V and J ends lost 2 bases and 1 base respectively, with 9 bases between them. The CDR3 length is 15 residues. The CDR3 protein is CASSEMGTSNQPQHF. Here the CDR3 DNA reads TGTGCCAGCAGTGAAATGGGGACAAGCAATCAGCCCCAGCATTTT. Full variable domain (remainder filled in from reference TRBV2 and TRBJ1-5): EPEVTQTPSHQVTQMGQEVILRCVPISNHLYFYWYRQILGQKVEFLVSFYNNEISEKSEIFDDQFSVERPDGSNFTLKIRSTKLEDSAMYFCASSEMGTSNQPQHFGDGTRLSIL.

For the CDR3, the DNA is TGCGCCAGCAGCCAAGAGGACAACCGAAACTATGGCTACACCTTC. The encoded protein is CASSQEDNRNYGYTF. The chain joins TRBV4-1 to TRBJ1-2, with D perhaps matching TRBD1 (5 bases). This CDR3 region has 15 residues. Trimming pared 0 bases from V and 2 bases from J, leaving 10 bases between. Germline V lookup: CDR1 MGHRA, CDR2 YSYEKL.

The chain is built from TRBV19 and TRBJ1-5; no definite D call. CDR3 size: 15 residues. Germline V gene sequence: CDR1 LNHDA, CDR2 SQIVND (reference sequence). V was clipped by 3 bases and J by 2 bases, with 11 bases between them. The CDR3, as DNA: TGTGCCAGTAGTATTTGGAGGGCGGGCAATCAGCCCCAGCATTTT. As protein: CASSIWRAGNQPQHF. Together with reference TRBV19 and TRBJ1-5, the CDR3 gives the full variable domain: DGGITQSPKYLFRKEGQNVTLSCEQNLNHDAMYWYRQDPGQGLRLIYYSQIVNDFQKGDIAEGYSVSREKKESFPLTVTSAQKNPTAFYLCASSIWRAGNQPQHFGDGTRLSIL.

The V and J genes are TRBV7-8 and TRBJ2-6; maybe TRBD1 (5 bases). Germline CDR1 is SGHVS and CDR2 is FQNEAQ. The CDR3 sequence is 16 residues long. Trimming stripped 5 bases from V and 2 bases from J, with 13 bases between. CDR3 DNA sequence: TGTGCCAGCAGCGATACCCAGGGCACTGGGGCCAACGTCCTGACTTTC. Translating gives CASSDTQGTGANVLTF.

J is TRBJ1-5 and V is TRBV30, with D unclear. Trimming removed 0 bases at V and 7 bases at J, with 13 bases between. Germline lookup yields CDR1 GTSNPN and CDR2 SVGIG (reference sequence). This CDR3 has 14 residues. CDR3 loop: CAWSVPCRGQPQHF. The CDR3 nucleotides read TGTGCCTGGAGTGTACCATGTCGGGGACAGCCCCAGCATTTT.

V gene TRBV4-1 combines with J gene TRBJ2-5; 10 bases fit TRBD2. V shed 7 bases and J 0 bases; nucleotides not matched to a gene: 11. CDR3 size: 17 residues. CDR1 and CDR2 from the germline V gene are MGHRA and YSYEKL. The CDR3 is CASTQGATSGYQETQYF. DNA of the CDR3: TGCGCCAGCACCCAGGGCGCGACTAGCGGGTACCAAGAGACCCAGTACTTC.

The chain has TRBV4-1 and TRBJ1-5, with unresolved D. This CDR3 has 15 amino acids. In germline, CDR1 is MGHRA, CDR2 YSYEKL. Trimming left V 0 bases short and J 6 bases short, with 12 bases between. This CDR3 reads CASSQESGYAQPQHF. As DNA, the CDR3 is TGCGCCAGCAGCCAAGAAAGTGGGTACGCTCAGCCCCAGCATTTT.

V gene TRBV6-1 combines with J gene TRBJ2-2; tentatively, D is TRBD1 (6 bases). CDR3 size: 17 residues. Trimming pared 4 bases from V and 1 base from J, leaving 16 bases between. Germline values: CDR1 MNHNS, CDR2 SASEGT. CDR3 sequence: CASSGGWQGRNTGELFF. In DNA, the CDR3 is TGTGCCAGCAGTGGAGGGTGGCAGGGGCGGAACACCGGGGAGCTGTTTTTT.

The chain joins TRBV27 to TRBJ2-5; D may be TRBD1 (6 bases). This CDR3 has 15 amino acids. V was pared by 4 bases and J by 0 bases, with 12 bases between. Germline V gene lookup returns CDR1 MNHEY and CDR2 SMNVEV (reference sequence). CDR3 protein: CASSSGTTYQETQYF. In nucleotides, the CDR3 is TGTGCCAGCAGTTCCGGGACAACTTACCAAGAGACCCAGTACTTC.

This clone was seen once. The chain couples TRBV29-1 to TRBJ2-2; D uncertain. The CDR3 is 12 amino acids. Germline V lookup: CDR1 SQVTM, CDR2 ANQGSEA. V was trimmed by 3 bases and J by 5 bases, leaving 7 bases between them. CDR3 in amino acids: CSVDVLTGELFF. DNA for the CDR3: TGCAGCGTTGACGTCTTAACCGGGGAGCTGTTTTTT.

In this sample, this clone turned up once. The J gene is TRBJ2-1, the V gene TRBV7-9, with 8 positions matching TRBD2. This CDR3 contains 17 residues. Germline-derived CDR1 and CDR2 are SEHNR and FQNEAQ (reference sequence). V shed 4 bases and J 2 bases; nucleotides not matched to a gene: 10. The CDR3 protein is CASSSRGTGGPYNEQFF. The CDR3 region has the DNA TGTGCCAGCAGCTCGCGGGGAACGGGGGGGCCCTACAATGAGCAGTTCTTC.

This clone is judged medium-sized. The genes are TRBV5-1 and TRBJ2-7, with D perhaps TRBD1 or TRBD2 (6 bases each). The CDR3 has 12 residues. Trimming left V 7 bases short and J 2 bases short, with 10 bases between. From germline, CDR1 is SGHRS and CDR2 YFSETQ. CDR3 nucleotides: TGCGCCAGCCGAGGGGGGACCTACGAGCAGTACTTC. This codes for CASRGGTYEQYF.

The V gene is TRBV27, the J gene TRBJ1-5; D gene unclear. Germline CDR1 and CDR2: MNHEY and SMNVEV (reference sequence). Trimming removed 5 bases from V and 3 bases from J, with 14 bases in between. The CDR3 has 15 residues. CDR3 bases: TGTGCCAGCAGTCTCATAAAGGCAGTCAATCAGCCCCAGCATTTT. Translated: CASSLIKAVNQPQHF.

The chain couples TRBV10-1 to TRBJ2-7; a weak D match, TRBD2 (6 bases). The CDR3 runs 14 residues. V was trimmed by 4 bases and J by 3 bases, leaving 13 bases between them. In germline, CDR1 is WNHNN, CDR2 SYGVQD (reference sequence). Here the CDR3 reads CASSGSGGGYEQYF. The CDR3 DNA follows: TGCGCCAGCAGTGGCTCCGGGGGTGGCTACGAGCAGTACTTC.

CDR3 nucleotide sequence: TGTGCCAGCAGTTCATTTCCGGGACAACTCAATCAGCCCCAGCATTTT. It encodes CASSSFPGQLNQPQHF. The chain has TRBV27 and TRBJ1-5; a possible D gene is TRBD1 (6 bases). In germline, CDR1 is MNHEY, CDR2 SMNVEV (reference sequence). Trimming removed 4 bases at V and 3 bases at J, with 16 bases between. This CDR3 has 16 amino acids.

The J gene is TRBJ2-7, the V gene TRBV5-6, with unresolved D. Trimming cost V 5 bases and J 0 bases, with 9 bases left between them. This CDR3 is built from 13 residues. Germline CDR1 SGHDT, CDR2 YYEEEE. In DNA form, the CDR3 reads TGTGCCAGCAGAGACGGGTCCTCCTACGAGCAGTACTTC. It codes for CASRDGSSYEQYF. The full variable domain, its missing parts supplied by reference TRBV5-6 and TRBJ2-7, is DAGVTQSPTHLIKTRGQQVTLRCSPKSGHDTVSWYQQALGQGPQFIFQYYEEEERQRGNFPDRFSGHQFPNYSSELNVNALLLGDSALYLCASRDGSSYEQYFGPGTRLTVT.

J is TRBJ1-2 and V is TRBV29-1, with 8 bases aligning to TRBD1. The CDR3 is 20 residues long. V shed 3 bases and J 7 bases; nucleotides not matched to a gene: 28. The germline V gene encodes CDR1 SQVTM and CDR2 ANQGSEA. The CDR3 is CSVDLGVDRESPLRMGGYTF. The CDR3, as DNA: TGCAGCGTTGATCTGGGAGTGGACAGGGAGAGTCCCCTACGGATGGGTGGCTACACCTTC.

The J gene is TRBJ1-5, the V gene TRBV4-1; 9 bases line up with TRBD1. The CDR3 spans 15 residues. Per the germline V gene, CDR1 is MGHRA and CDR2 is YSYEKL. The junction had 7 bases not matched to a gene; V was cut back by 4 bases and J by 6 bases. The CDR3, as DNA: TGCGCCAGCAGCCTCCACAGGGGGCCGCTTCAGCCCCAGCATTTT. Translation: CASSLHRGPLQPQHF.